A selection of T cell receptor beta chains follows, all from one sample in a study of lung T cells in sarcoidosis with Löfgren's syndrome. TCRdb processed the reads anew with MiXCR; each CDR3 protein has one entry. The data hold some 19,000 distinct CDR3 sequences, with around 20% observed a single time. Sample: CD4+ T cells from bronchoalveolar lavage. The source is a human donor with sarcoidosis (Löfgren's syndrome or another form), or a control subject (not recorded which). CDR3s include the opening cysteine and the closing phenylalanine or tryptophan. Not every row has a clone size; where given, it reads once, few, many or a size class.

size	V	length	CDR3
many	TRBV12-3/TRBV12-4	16	CASSLQGLNFTDTQYF
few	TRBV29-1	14	CSVLNQGDGNTIYF
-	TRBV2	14	CASSRRASTDTQYF
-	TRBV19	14	CASSSTGKGEKLLF
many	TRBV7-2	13	CASSLLPSGTQFF
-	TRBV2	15	CASMRTGTIPYEQYF
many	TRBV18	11	CASSQGVEAFF
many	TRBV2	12	CASRQGSDGYTF
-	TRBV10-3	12	CAISESSDTQYF
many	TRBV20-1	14	CSARRAYLNQPQHF
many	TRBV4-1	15	CASSPQLTGSYEQYF
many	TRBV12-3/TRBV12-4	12	CASSVDMSEQFF
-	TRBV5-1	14	CASSSGHDVYEQYF
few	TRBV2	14	CASSDRRNTGELFF
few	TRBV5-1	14	CASSLLNANTEAFF
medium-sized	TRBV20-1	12	CSVRQGNQPQHF
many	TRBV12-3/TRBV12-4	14	CASSVQASNTEAFF
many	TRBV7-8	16	CASSSDRPYSNQPQHF
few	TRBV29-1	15	CSVLQPLSSGNTIYF
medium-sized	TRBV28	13	CASSFQGGTEAFF
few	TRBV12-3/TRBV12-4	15	CASSPWTRLQETQYF
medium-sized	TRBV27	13	CASSLDSQETQYF
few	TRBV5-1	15	CASSLVAGEGNEQFF
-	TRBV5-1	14	CASNLDPRTDTQYF
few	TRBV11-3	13	CASSFQGSETQYF
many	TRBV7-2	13	CASSLDSNQPQHF
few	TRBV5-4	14	CASSLEGGRDEQYF